The rows below give T cell receptor beta chains drawn from one sample of a study of T cell responses to AZD1222 COVID-19 vaccine. Data came from immunoSEQ multiplex PCR; TCRdb stores just in-frame clones and leaves some out. The data hold 100,000 or so clones, with around 87% observed a single time. The sample here was peripheral blood, taken 28 days after the second AZD1222 dose. These receptor sequences come from an adult who received the AZD1222 COVID-19 vaccine. The CDR3 runs from the conserved cysteine through the conserved F or W. A D gene is named only where the DNA matches it firmly.

v_call	d_call	j_call	cdr3_aa	cdr3_nt
TRBV28	TRBD1	TRBJ1-5	CASSSPIQGNQPQHF	TGTGCCAGCAGTTCCCCAATACAGGGGAATCAGCCCCAGCATTTT
TRBV5-4	.	TRBJ2-1	CASSLDRNEQFF	TGTGCCAGCAGCTTGGACCGCAATGAGCAGTTCTTC
TRBV7-9	TRBD1	TRBJ1-2	CASSRLRDRGFYGYTF	TGTGCCAGCAGCCGTCTCCGGGACAGGGGATTCTATGGCTACACCTTC
TRBV11-2	.	TRBJ1-1	CASSVSGLKNTEAFF	TGTGCCAGCAGCGTATCAGGACTTAAGAACACTGAAGCTTTCTTT
TRBV9	TRBD1	TRBJ2-5	CASSVTGTQETQYF	TGTGCCAGCAGCGTGACAGGGACGCAAGAGACCCAGTACTTC
TRBV11-2	TRBD2	TRBJ2-4	CASTEKRGVAKNIQYF	TGTGCCAGCACCGAGAAGCGGGGGGTAGCCAAAAACATTCAGTACTTC
TRBV5-6	.	TRBJ2-5	CASSAYRQETQYF	TGTGCCAGCAGCGCCTATCGACAAGAGACCCAGTACTTC
TRBV10-3	TRBD1	TRBJ2-5	CATHTGDQETQYF	TGTGCCACCCATACAGGGGACCAAGAGACCCAGTACTTC
TRBV5-5	.	TRBJ1-1	CASSLDRANTEAFF	TGTGCCAGCAGCTTGGACAGGGCAAACACTGAAGCTTTCTTT
TRBV9	.	TRBJ1-6	CASSVTPGISGKSPLHF	TGTGCCAGCAGCGTAACCCCAGGTATTTCCGGGAAATCACCCCTCCACTTT
TRBV7-3	.	TRBJ2-3	CASSSPTADTQYF	TGTGCCAGCAGCTCTCCCACTGCAGATACGCAGTATTTT
TRBV27	TRBD1	TRBJ1-5	CASSLGRGRVGQPQHF	TGTGCCAGCAGTTTAGGTAGGGGGCGGGTAGGGCAGCCCCAGCATTTT
TRBV9	TRBD2	TRBJ2-3	CASSPTSGGTSTDTQYF	TGTGCCAGCAGCCCGACTAGCGGGGGCACTAGCACAGATACGCAGTATTTT
TRBV9	TRBD2	TRBJ2-2	CASTVEAGGAGELFF	TGTGCCAGCACCGTGGAAGCGGGAGGGGCCGGGGAGCTGTTTTTT